The 24 T cell receptor beta chains presented below share a single source sample, sequenced in a study of cytomegalovirus exposure and HLA in healthy donors. Researchers ran the PCR with 60 Vbeta and 13 Jbeta primers. Produced via immunoSEQ multiplex PCR; TCRdb's table is partial and in-frame only. The top ten hold approximately 3.9% of the sample, which has 100,000 or so clones, around 85% seen once. Sequences were obtained from PBMCs. These receptors were collected from a young man in good health and CMV-seronegative.

This clone was picked up a small number of times. The chain joins TRBV5-6 to TRBJ1-1; 8 nucleotides line up with TRBD1. Germline assignment: CDR1 SGHDT and CDR2 YYEEEE. The CDR3 loop spans 18 amino acids. The ends lost 0 bases at V and 4 bases at J; junction bases unmatched: 14. The CDR3 bases are TGTGCCAGCAGCTTGGAGCTTGGGGGGCAGGGGGCTTCCACTGAAGCTTTCTTT. Its translation: CASSLELGGQGASTEAFF.

The chain is built from TRBV30 and TRBJ2-2, with 10 bases identical to TRBD2. Germline values: CDR1 GTSNPN, CDR2 SVGIG (reference sequence). The CDR3 has 14 amino acids. With V trimmed by 1 base and J by 5 bases, 1 base remained unmatched. The CDR3 here is CAWSAGLATGELFF. The DNA for the CDR3 is TGTGCCTGGAGTGCGGGACTAGCGACCGGGGAGCTGTTTTTT.

This clone was seen more than once but under ten times. The CDR3 is CASSLLGPTGELFF. The CDR3 DNA follows: TGTGCCAGCAGCCTCCTGGGCCCGACCGGGGAGCTGTTTTTT. The chain links TRBV7-3 to TRBJ2-2; D remains unclear. V lost 5 bases, J lost 5 bases, and 12 bases lay in between. Germline-derived CDR1 and CDR2 are SGHTA and FQGTGA. The CDR3 consists of 14 residues.

V usage is TRBV6-5 and J usage is TRBJ2-2, with TRBD2 matching 7 bases. The V gene end was trimmed by 8 bases and the J gene end by 4 bases; junction bases not matched to a gene: 4. From germline, CDR1 is MNHEY and CDR2 SVGAGI. The CDR3 is 13 amino acids. This chain's CDR3 is CASEGRVTGELFF. In nucleotides, the CDR3 is TGTGCCAGCGAAGGGAGGGTCACCGGGGAGCTGTTTTTT.

Concerning this clone itself: The CDR3 does not close with the conserved phenylalanine or tryptophan, likely indicating a read error. It is unclear where the CDR3 begins or ends on the DNA, so no DNA is shown, and the CDR3 is as TCRdb lists it. This chain connects TRBV7-9 to TRBJ2-7; no check of the table's D call, TRBD1, against the DNA was made. With termini counted, the CDR3 has 12 amino acids. The germline gives CDR1 SEHNR, CDR2 FQNEAQ (reference sequence). This chain's CDR3 is CSSNNRDRVLRG.

The gene calls are TRBV5-1 and TRBJ2-7; 8 bases line up with TRBD2. The V gene's germline CDR1 is SGHRS and CDR2 YFSETQ. V lost 5 bases, J lost 2 bases, and 6 bases stayed unmatched. The CDR3 is 14 residues long. The CDR3 nucleotides are TGCGCCAGCAGTATCGGGGGGGCGGCCTACGAGCAGTACTTC. Protein sequence: CASSIGGAAYEQYF.

This chain connects TRBV30 to TRBJ2-2; weak D call: TRBD1 (6 bases). Per germline, CDR1 GTSNPN and CDR2 SVGIG (reference sequence). This CDR3 has 16 residues. V lost 0 bases to trimming and J lost 2 bases, with 13 bases between them. DNA for the CDR3: TGTGCCTGGAGTGTGGGGCCGGGACATAACACCGGGGAGCTGTTTTTT. Translation gives CAWSVGPGHNTGELFF.

The gene calls are TRBV19 and TRBJ2-7, with D maybe TRBD1 (6 bases). The germline gives CDR1 LNHDA, CDR2 SQIVND (reference sequence). V was shortened by 4 bases and J by 5 bases, with 18 bases between the two germline ends. The CDR3 sequence is 15 residues long. The chain's CDR3 is CASSTVQGSPHEQYF. The CDR3 bases are TGTGCCAGTAGTACTGTACAGGGATCGCCCCACGAGCAGTACTTC. The entire variable domain, with the rest obtained from reference TRBV19 and TRBJ2-7, is as follows: DGGITQSPKYLFRKEGQNVTLSCEQNLNHDAMYWYRQDPGQGLRLIYYSQIVNDFQKGDIAEGYSVSREKKESFPLTVTSAQKNPTAFYLCASSTVQGSPHEQYFGPGTRLTVT.

This chain uses TRBV27 with TRBJ1-2; TRBD1 matches at 9 bases. CDR1 and CDR2 (germline): MNHEY, SMNVEV (reference sequence). The CDR3 is 14 amino acids. The ends lost 6 bases at V and 6 bases at J; junction bases unmatched: 8. The CDR3 here is CASRVRGTGNGYTF. The CDR3 DNA follows: TGTGCCAGCAGGGTAAGAGGGACAGGGAATGGCTACACCTTC.

The rearrangement joins TRBV28 to TRBJ1-2, with D perhaps matching TRBD1 (5 bases). Trimming took off 4 bases at V and 2 bases at J, with 14 bases between the two ends. The CDR3 spans 15 residues. Germline-derived CDR1 and CDR2 are MDHEN and SYDVKM. The CDR3 DNA reads TGTGCCAGCAGTTGGGGCCTTTTGGAAAACTATGGCTACACCTTC. Its translation: CASSWGLLENYGYTF.

This clone has just one count. The V gene is TRBV29-1, the J gene TRBJ1-2; 12 bases are a match to TRBD1. CDR1 SQVTM and CDR2 ANQGSEA come from the germline V gene. The CDR3 totals 16 residues. Trimming took 2 bases from V and 8 from J; bases not matched to a gene: 12. The CDR3 DNA follows: TGCAGCGTTGAATACCGCGGGACAGGGGGCGCCTACGGCTACACCTTC. Its translation is CSVEYRGTGGAYGYTF.

The chain joins TRBV18 to TRBJ2-7; 8 nucleotides match TRBD1. V gave up 8 bases and J gave up 7 bases; unmatched junction bases: 10. The length of the CDR3 is 13 residues. Germline CDR1 is KGHSH and CDR2 is LQKENI. The CDR3 protein is CASTRKQGGEQYF. The CDR3, as DNA: TGTGCCAGCACGCGAAAACAGGGGGGAGAGCAGTACTTC.

V and J are TRBV2 and TRBJ2-5, with 9 bases aligning to TRBD2. With 7 bases clipped from V and 8 bases from J, the junction kept 17 bases outside the gene matches. Per germline, CDR1 SNHLY and CDR2 FYNNEI. The length of the CDR3 is 16 residues. In DNA form, the CDR3 reads TGTGCCAGCAAAATTGAAGGGAGAGCGGGGGGCCTTACCCAGTACTTC. Amino acid sequence: CASKIEGRAGGLTQYF.

The chain couples TRBV19 to TRBJ1-6, with 9 nucleotides matching TRBD1. This CDR3 is 16 amino acids long. Trimming removed 5 bases from V and 11 bases from J; junction bases left unmatched: 13. Germline values: CDR1 LNHDA, CDR2 SQIVND (reference sequence). As DNA, the CDR3 is TGTGCCAGTAGTTCCCCTCCGGGACAGGGAAGGCCACCCCTCCACTTT. This codes for CASSSPPGQGRPPLHF.

As to this clone: The identical CDR3 is also encoded by other nucleotide sequences in the sample. The rearrangement uses TRBV27 and TRBJ2-7; TRBD2 matches 11 bases. V shed 3 bases and J 2 bases; nucleotides not matched to a gene: 0. CDR3 length equals 14 residues. CDR1 is MNHEY, CDR2 SMNVEV, per germline (reference sequence). CDR3: CASSFSGGAYEQYF. The DNA of the CDR3 is TGTGCCAGCAGTTTTAGCGGGGGGGCCTACGAGCAGTACTTC.

J is TRBJ2-1 and V is TRBV6-6; TRBD2 aligns across 7 bases. There are 16 residues in the CDR3. V shed 0 bases, J shed 3 bases, and the junction held 5 bases outside the gene matches. Germline V gives CDR1 MNHNY, CDR2 SVGAGI (reference sequence). The CDR3 coding sequence is TGTGCCAGCAGTTACTCGGCGTGGGAGGGCTACAATGAGCAGTTCTTC. Translating it yields CASSYSAWEGYNEQFF.

This chain joins TRBV6-5 and TRBJ2-1; perhaps TRBD2 as D (5 bases). The CDR3 length is 13 residues. Trimming shortened V by 6 bases and J by 5 bases, and 11 bases separated the two germline ends. Germline V gene sequence: CDR1 MNHEY, CDR2 SVGAGI. The CDR3 here is CASSRTLNNEQFF. The CDR3 DNA sequence: TGTGCCAGCAGCCGGACTCTCAACAATGAGCAGTTCTTC.

The chain uses TRBV30 and TRBJ1-1, with TRBD1 matching over 7 bases. Germline lookup yields CDR1 GTSNPN and CDR2 SVGIG (reference sequence). V dropped 3 bases and J dropped 5; count of bases not matched to a gene: 6. CDR3 size: 13 residues. The CDR3 bases are TGTGCCTGGAGAGGACAGGTTTGGACTGAAGCTTTCTTT. Amino acid sequence: CAWRGQVWTEAFF.

This clone was found a few times. The chain links TRBV5-4 to TRBJ1-4; D is possibly TRBD1 (6 bases). Deletions cut 4 bases from V and 7 bases from J, with 14 bases between. Germline values: CDR1 SGHNT, CDR2 YYREEE (reference sequence). The CDR3 length is 14 residues. CDR3 sequence reads: CASSQSGEGEKLFF. CDR3 in DNA: TGTGCCAGCAGCCAATCAGGGGAAGGTGAAAAACTGTTTTTT.

The V call is TRBV18, the J call TRBJ2-1, with D perhaps TRBD1 (6 bases). The V gene's germline CDR1 is KGHSH and CDR2 LQKENI. V was clipped by 5 bases and J by 3 bases, with 8 bases between them. The length of the CDR3 is 13 residues. The CDR3 DNA reads as TGTGCCAGCTCAGGACAGATCTACAATGAGCAGTTCTTC. This sequence encodes CASSGQIYNEQFF.

This chain links TRBV7-9 with TRBJ2-7; the match to TRBD1 covers 8 bases. With V trimmed by 4 bases and J by 4 bases, 6 bases remained unmatched. The germline CDR1 and CDR2 sequences are SEHNR and FQNEAQ (reference sequence). This CDR3 is 14 amino acids long. CDR3 region: CASSSTGAIYEQYF. The CDR3 DNA sequence: TGTGCCAGCAGCTCGACAGGGGCGATATACGAGCAGTACTTC.

The chain couples TRBV5-6 to TRBJ2-7, with TRBD1 as a possible D gene (6 bases). Germline CDR1 and CDR2: SGHDT and YYEEEE. Trimming took off 5 bases at V and 6 bases at J, with 12 bases between the two ends. CDR3 length: 12 residues. The CDR3 is CASSFTGFEQYF. The CDR3 region has the DNA TGTGCCAGCAGTTTTACAGGGTTCGAGCAGTACTTC. Using reference TRBV5-6 and TRBJ2-7 for the parts outside the CDR3, the full variable domain is DAGVTQSPTHLIKTRGQQVTLRCSPKSGHDTVSWYQQALGQGPQFIFQYYEEEERQRGNFPDRFSGHQFPNYSSELNVNALLLGDSALYLCASSFTGFEQYFGPGTRLTVT.

Here the CDR3 reads CASRGGPTYNEQFF. CDR3 in DNA: TGTGCCAGCAGGGGGGGACCCACCTACAATGAGCAGTTCTTC. V is TRBV6-1 and J is TRBJ2-1; possibly TRBD2 for D (6 bases). This CDR3 has 14 amino acids. Germline-derived CDR1 and CDR2 are MNHNS and SASEGT. Trimming removed 6 bases from V and 2 bases from J, with 11 bases in between.

The chain carries TRBV30 and TRBJ2-7; 7 nucleotides align to TRBD1. The CDR3 is 15 residues long. V lost 2 bases to trimming and J lost 0 bases; unmatched junction nucleotides: 7. Per germline, CDR1 GTSNPN and CDR2 SVGIG (reference sequence). The CDR3 region is CAWSRDSLSSYEQYF. CDR3 DNA: TGTGCCTGGAGTCGGGACAGCTTAAGCTCCTACGAGCAGTACTTC.